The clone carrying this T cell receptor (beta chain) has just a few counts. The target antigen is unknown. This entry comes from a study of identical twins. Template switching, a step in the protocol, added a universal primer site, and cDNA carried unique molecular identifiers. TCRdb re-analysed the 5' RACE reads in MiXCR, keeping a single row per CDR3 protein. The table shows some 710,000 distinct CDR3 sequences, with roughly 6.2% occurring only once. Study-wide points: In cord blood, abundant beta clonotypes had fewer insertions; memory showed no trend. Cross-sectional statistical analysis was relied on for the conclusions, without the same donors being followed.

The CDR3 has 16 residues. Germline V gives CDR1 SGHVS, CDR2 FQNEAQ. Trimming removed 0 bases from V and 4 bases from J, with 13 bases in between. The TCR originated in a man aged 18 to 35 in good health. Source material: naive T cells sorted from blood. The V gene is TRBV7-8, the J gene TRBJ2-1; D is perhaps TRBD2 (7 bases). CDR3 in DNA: TGTGCCAGCAGCTTAGCAAAGGGGGGGGGTTACAATGAGCAGTTCTTC. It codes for CASSLAKGGGYNEQFF.